Shown below are 6 T cell receptor beta chains from a single sample sequenced in a study of blood T cell repertoires in COVID-19. Profiling relied on immunoSEQ multiplex PCR, and the TCRdb table lists in-frame clones only, not all of them. The table lists approximately 250,000 clones, approximately 80% of them singletons, with over 1.2% in the top ten. The sequenced sample was peripheral blood. Receptors were obtained from a woman between 40 and 55 years old who had recovered from COVID-19.

The chain is built from TRBV7-9 and TRBJ1-1; 7 bases are a match to TRBD1. Germline loops: CDR1 SEHNR, CDR2 FQNEAQ (reference sequence). The CDR3 spans 14 residues. V lost 3 bases, J lost 6 bases, and 7 bases stayed unmatched. CDR3 sequence reads: CASSFRHRGPEAFF. The CDR3 DNA is TGTGCCAGCAGCTTCAGACACAGGGGTCCTGAAGCTTTCTTT. Supplemented by reference TRBV7-9 and TRBJ1-1, the full variable domain reads DTGVSQNPRHKITKRGQNVTFRCDPISEHNRLYWYRQTLGQGPEFLTYFQNEAQLEKSRLLSDRFSAERPKGSFSTLEIQRTEQGDSAMYLCASSFRHRGPEAFFGQGTRLTVV.

The gene calls are TRBV11-2 and TRBJ2-3; D is undetermined. V was cut by 5 bases and J by 3 bases, with 12 bases left in between. This CDR3 region has 14 residues. CDR1 is SGHAT and CDR2 is FQNNGV in the germline V gene. CDR3 nucleotides: TGTGCCAGCAGCACCGCAATCAGAACAGATACGCAGTATTTT. This codes for CASSTAIRTDTQYF.

This chain joins TRBV6-5 and TRBJ1-4, with D maybe TRBD1 (5 bases). V was cut by 8 bases and J by 7 bases, with 17 bases left in between. CDR1 and CDR2 (germline): MNHEY, SVGAGI. This CDR3 has 14 residues. The CDR3 DNA reads TGTGCCAGCGCCCCAGGGCCCCTAACTGAAAAACTGTTTTTT. This codes for CASAPGPLTEKLFF.

This clone came up once. V usage is TRBV7-8 and J usage is TRBJ1-1; tentatively, D is TRBD1 (6 bases). CDR1 and CDR2 from the germline V gene are SGHVS and FQNEAQ. CDR3 length: 13 amino acids. V was pared by 6 bases and J by 5 bases, with 13 bases between. The CDR3, as DNA: TGTGCCAGCAGGCCAGGGGAGAAAACTGAAGCTTTCTTT. It is translated as CASRPGEKTEAFF.

The V gene is TRBV27, the J gene TRBJ1-1; D is perhaps TRBD1 (5 bases). CDR1 and CDR2 (germline): MNHEY, SMNVEV (reference sequence). The V end was cut by 2 bases, the J end by 0 bases, with 10 bases between. The CDR3 runs 15 residues. The CDR3 is CASSLLGGMNTEAFF. CDR3 bases: TGTGCCAGCAGTTTACTTGGGGGGATGAACACTGAAGCTTTCTTT.

The J gene is TRBJ2-5, the V gene TRBV5-6; 12 bases map to TRBD2. V was pared by 3 bases and J by 4 bases, with 4 bases of the junction left unmatched. The CDR3 has 15 amino acids. The germline CDR1 and CDR2 sequences are SGHDT and YYEEEE. The CDR3 DNA follows: TGTGCCAGCAGCTCTAGCGGGGGGGAAACAGAGACCCAGTACTTC. This codes for CASSSSGGETETQYF.